The clone carrying this T cell receptor (beta chain) was seen once. This sample stems from a study of STAT5B mutations in CD4+ large granular lymphocyte leukemia. Germline lookup yields CDR1 SGHAT and CDR2 FQNNGV. CDR3 length equals 12 residues. Clones were sequenced by immunoSEQ multiplex PCR, and TCRdb holds only the in-frame ones, with some missing. The repertoire holds about 30,000 clones, with 71% as singletons. Controls came from buffy coats of healthy blood donors. Source material: CD4+ T cells from blood buffy coats. The receptor was derived from a human donor in good health. J is TRBJ2-5 and V is TRBV11-2; D is unresolved. The J call may be incorrect, as the DNA end agrees better with TRBJ2-7. CDR3 in amino acids: CASSLEFYEQYF. The CDR3 DNA follows: TGTGCCAGCAGTCTGGAATTCTACGAGCAGTACTTC.